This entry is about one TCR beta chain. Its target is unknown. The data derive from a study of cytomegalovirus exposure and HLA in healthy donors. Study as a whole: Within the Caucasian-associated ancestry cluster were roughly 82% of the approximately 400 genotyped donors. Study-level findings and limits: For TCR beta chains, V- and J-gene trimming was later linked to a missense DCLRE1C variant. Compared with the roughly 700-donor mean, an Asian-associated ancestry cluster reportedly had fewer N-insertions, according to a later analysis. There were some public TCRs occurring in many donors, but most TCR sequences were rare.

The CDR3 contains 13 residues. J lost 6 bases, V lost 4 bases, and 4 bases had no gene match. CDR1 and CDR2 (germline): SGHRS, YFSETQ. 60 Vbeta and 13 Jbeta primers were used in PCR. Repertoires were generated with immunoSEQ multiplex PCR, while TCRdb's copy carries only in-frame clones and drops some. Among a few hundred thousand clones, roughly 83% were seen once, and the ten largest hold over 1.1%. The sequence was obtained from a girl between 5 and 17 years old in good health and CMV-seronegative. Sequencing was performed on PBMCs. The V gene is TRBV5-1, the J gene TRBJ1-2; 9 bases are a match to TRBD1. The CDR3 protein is CASSPRTGDGYTF. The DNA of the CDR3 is TGCGCCAGCAGCCCAAGGACAGGGGATGGCTACACCTTC. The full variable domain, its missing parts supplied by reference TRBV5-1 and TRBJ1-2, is KAGVTQTPRYLIKTRGQQVTLSCSPISGHRSVSWYQQTPGQGLQFLFEYFSETQRNKGNFPGRFSGRQFSNSRSEMNVSTLELGDSALYLCASSPRTGDGYTFGSGTRLTVV.